The 21 T cell receptor beta chains given below trace back to one sample, sequenced in a study of cytomegalovirus exposure and HLA in healthy donors. Both 60 Vbeta primers and 13 Jbeta primers went into the PCR. Method: immunoSEQ multiplex PCR; TCRdb's copy keeps in-frame clones and lacks some. In the table there are roughly 120,000 clones, approximately 80% of which are singletons. What was sequenced was PBMCs. The receptors were sampled from a woman aged 25-40 years in good health and CMV-seronegative.

The chain couples TRBV2 to TRBJ1-4; D is perhaps TRBD1 (6 bases). The germline V and J ends were trimmed by 7 bases and 10 bases, with 25 bases remaining between them. CDR1 is SNHLY and CDR2 is FYNNEI in the germline V gene. The CDR3 consists of 16 residues. Written as DNA, the CDR3 is TGTGCCAGCACCTCAAGCGGCGCGCAGGGGAAAGGAAAACTGTTTTTT. Translated: CASTSSGAQGKGKLFF.

The chain couples TRBV5-4 to TRBJ2-1; 11 bases map to TRBD2. This CDR3 has 18 amino acids. CDR1 is SGHNT and CDR2 is YYREEE in the germline V gene (reference sequence). The V segment lost 4 bases and the J segment 0 bases; nucleotides outside the gene matches: 9. The CDR3 is CASSPGTSGSSSYNEQFF. In DNA form, the CDR3 reads TGTGCCAGCAGCCCCGGGACTAGCGGCTCAAGCTCCTACAATGAGCAGTTCTTC.

V usage is TRBV2 and J usage is TRBJ2-5; 7 bases map to TRBD1. The CDR3 contains 15 residues. With 2 bases clipped from V and 5 bases from J, the junction kept 8 bases outside the gene matches. From germline, CDR1 is SNHLY and CDR2 FYNNEI. CDR3 nucleotide sequence: TGTGCCAGCAGTGAATCAGGGACAGCGAGGGAGACCCAGTACTTC. Translated: CASSESGTARETQYF.

The chain carries TRBV9 and TRBJ2-1, with 12 bases lining up with TRBD2. Unmatched junction bases numbered 6, after V lost 6 bases and J lost 5 bases. Germline V gene lookup returns CDR1 SGDLS and CDR2 YYNGEE. This CDR3 has 15 amino acids. Here the CDR3 reads CASTRGLAGNNEQFF. The CDR3 DNA reads as TGTGCCAGCACTAGAGGACTAGCGGGGAACAATGAGCAGTTCTTC.

This sequence joins TRBV14 and TRBJ2-7; TRBD2 agrees at 9 bases. CDR3 length: 19 residues. V lost 8 bases, J lost 2 bases, and 22 bases stayed unmatched. CDR1 and CDR2 from the germline V gene are SGHDN and FVKESK. For the CDR3, the DNA is TGTGCCAGCGGCGGGGCTCTAGCGGGACAAGGTAATAGGGCCTACGAGCAGTACTTC. Translating gives CASGGALAGQGNRAYEQYF.

The CDR3 sequence: CASRSALGLHNEKLFF. The CDR3 nucleotides read TGTGCCAGCAGGTCTGCGTTGGGACTCCATAATGAAAAACTGTTTTTT. This chain uses TRBV14 with TRBJ1-4; weak D call: TRBD1 (5 bases). CDR1 is SGHDN and CDR2 is FVKESK in the germline V gene. With 6 bases removed from V and 4 bases from J, the gap between germline ends came to 18 bases. The CDR3 loop spans 16 amino acids.

The rearrangement joins TRBV19 to TRBJ1-2, with D tentatively TRBD1 (5 bases). From germline, CDR1 is LNHDA and CDR2 SQIVND (reference sequence). The CDR3 loop spans 14 amino acids. The V end lost 8 bases, the J end lost 4 bases, and 17 bases lay between the germline ends. The CDR3 coding sequence is TGTGCCAGTTCCTCGGGGGACCCCTTCTATGGCTACACCTTC. Protein: CASSSGDPFYGYTF.

V usage is TRBV27 and J usage is TRBJ2-7; 7 bases match TRBD1. Germline CDR1 MNHEY, CDR2 SMNVEV (reference sequence). This CDR3 contains 13 residues. With V trimmed by 8 bases and J by 4 bases, 8 bases remained unmatched. The DNA for the CDR3 is TGTGCCAGCGGCCCGACAGGGTTATACGAGCAGTACTTC. Its translation: CASGPTGLYEQYF.

The V and J genes are TRBV19 and TRBJ2-1; 9 bases match TRBD1. With V trimmed by 3 bases and J by 5 bases, 5 bases remained unmatched. CDR3 size: 15 residues. Germline V CDR1 and CDR2: LNHDA, SQIVND (reference sequence). The CDR3 nucleotides read TGTGCCAGTAGTATCGACAGGGGGTTTCACAATGAGCAGTTCTTC. As protein: CASSIDRGFHNEQFF.

The chain combines TRBV6-5 with TRBJ2-1, with 9 bases matching TRBD2. Germline CDR1 is MNHEY and CDR2 is SVGAGI. Trimming at V came to 0 bases and at J to 9 bases, leaving 6 bases not matched to a gene. There are 15 residues in the CDR3. The CDR3 nucleotides are TGTGCCAGCAGTTACTCGTCTGGTAGCGGGAGTGAGCAGTTCTTC. Protein product: CASSYSSGSGSEQFF.

The rearrangement joins TRBV11-2 to TRBJ2-5; D unresolved. The better agreement between TRBJ2-7 and the DNA end casts doubt on the J call. The CDR3 is 12 residues long. CDR1 is SGHAT and CDR2 is FQNNGV in the germline V gene. Here the CDR3 reads CASSLRFYEQYF. CDR3 sequence (DNA): TGTGCCAGCAGCTTACGCTTCTACGAGCAGTACTTC.

As DNA, the CDR3 is TGTGCCAGCGAAACAGGGAACTACGAGCAGTACTTC. Translated, it gives CASETGNYEQYF. The rearrangement links TRBV28 to TRBJ2-7; D may be TRBD1 (6 bases). Trimming pared 8 bases from V and 3 bases from J, leaving 11 bases between. The germline V gene has CDR1 MDHEN and CDR2 SYDVKM. The CDR3 extends over 12 amino acids. The variable domain in full, completed from reference TRBV28 and TRBJ2-7, reads DVKVTQSSRYLVKRTGEKVFLECVQDMDHENMFWYRQDPGLGLRLIYFSYDVKMKEKGDIPEGYSVSREKKERFSLILESASTNQTSMYLCASETGNYEQYFGPGTRLTVT.

This chain joins TRBV6-1 and TRBJ1-6; 7 bases are shared with TRBD1. Germline V CDR1 and CDR2: MNHNS, SASEGT. The CDR3 runs to 13 residues. Trimming cost V 6 bases and J 7 bases; bases outside gene matches: 3. Here the CDR3 DNA reads TGTGCCAGCAGGCCGGGACAGAATTCACCCCTCCACTTT. As protein: CASRPGQNSPLHF.

The J gene is TRBJ2-2, the V gene TRBV6-1; 13 positions agree with TRBD2. The V segment lost 1 base and the J segment 5 bases; nucleotides outside the gene matches: 4. Germline lookup yields CDR1 MNHNS and CDR2 SASEGT. The CDR3 extends over 17 amino acids. CDR3 residues: CASSEVRLAGGTGELFF. For the CDR3, the DNA is TGTGCCAGCAGTGAAGTACGACTAGCGGGAGGTACCGGGGAGCTGTTTTTT.

The V gene is TRBV27, the J gene TRBJ1-5, with D perhaps matching TRBD1 (5 bases). CDR3 size: 17 residues. V shed 2 bases and J shed 1 base, with 15 bases lying between them. Germline V gives CDR1 MNHEY, CDR2 SMNVEV (reference sequence). The CDR3 loop is CASSLIGGGGSNQPQHF. In nucleotides, the CDR3 is TGTGCCAGCAGTTTAATCGGGGGAGGAGGAAGCAATCAGCCCCAGCATTTT.

The V gene is TRBV27, the J gene TRBJ2-3; 10 bases agree with TRBD2. Germline loops: CDR1 MNHEY, CDR2 SMNVEV (reference sequence). CDR3 length equals 14 residues. V lost 5 bases to trimming and J lost 6 bases; unmatched junction nucleotides: 5. CDR3 in amino acids: CASSPGLAVDTQYF. The CDR3 DNA is TGTGCCAGCAGTCCAGGACTAGCGGTGGATACGCAGTATTTT.

V usage is TRBV21-1 and J usage is TRBJ1-3; the D segment call TRBD1 is taken from the table without a DNA check. TRBV21-1 is shown as a pseudogene. The CDR3 is 16 residues long. The CDR3 loop reads CASSKVGACSGNTIYF. The CDR3, as DNA: TGTGCCAGCAGCAAAGTGGGGGCCTGCTCTGGAAACACCATATATTTT.

The chain recombines TRBV27 with TRBJ2-2, with D unresolved. V lost 1 base to trimming and J lost 5 bases, with 5 bases between them. CDR1 and CDR2 (germline): MNHEY, SMNVEV (reference sequence). The CDR3 covers 13 residues. The CDR3 here is CASSLYLTGELFF. The CDR3 DNA reads as TGTGCCAGCAGTTTATACTTGACCGGGGAGCTGTTTTTT.

The table lists this clone with a few counts. The V call is TRBV7-9, the J call TRBJ1-5; D is unclear. The CDR3 spans 13 residues. Germline V gene data show CDR1 as SEHNR and CDR2 as FQNEAQ (reference sequence). Trimming shortened V by 5 bases and J by 5 bases, and 10 bases separated the two germline ends. The DNA of the CDR3 is TGTGCCAGCAGCGTATTACCGGATCAGCCCCAGCATTTT. Its protein product is CASSVLPDQPQHF.

CDR3 DNA: TGTGCCAGCAGTACCGGCGGGACGGACCTCTATGGCTACACCTTC. This codes for CASSTGGTDLYGYTF. The chain carries TRBV28 and TRBJ1-2, with D perhaps matching TRBD1 (5 bases). Per germline, CDR1 MDHEN and CDR2 SYDVKM. The CDR3 extends over 15 amino acids. V was pared by 5 bases and J by 4 bases, with 17 bases between.

The genes are TRBV6-4 and TRBJ2-2; D ambiguous. Trimming left V 5 bases short and J 5 bases short, with 15 bases between. Germline values: CDR1 MRHNA, CDR2 SNTAGT. CDR3 length: 15 amino acids. The CDR3: CASSPMSTGTGELFF. Here the CDR3 DNA reads TGTGCCAGCAGTCCTATGTCGACTGGAACCGGGGAGCTGTTTTTT.